These 10 T cell receptor beta chains came from one sample sequenced in a study of shared clonotypes between healthy human individuals. The method was immunoSEQ multiplex PCR; TCRdb's version includes in-frame clones alone and lacks a portion of them. The profile shows roughly 640,000 clones, less than 85% of them singletons. The sequencing sample was made of memory CD4+ T cells sorted from blood. Regarding subset: CD45RA-negative fraction. The receptors were sampled from a woman younger than 45 in good health.

This chain joins TRBV5-4 and TRBJ2-7, with 14 bases matching TRBD2. Germline assignment: CDR1 SGHNT and CDR2 YYREEE (reference sequence). This CDR3 spans 16 amino acids. The V gene end was trimmed by 0 bases and the J gene end by 7 bases; junction bases not matched to a gene: 6. CDR3 DNA sequence: TGTGCCAGCAGCTTGGGGACTAGCGGGGGGACGGGGGAGCAGTACTTC. It codes for CASSLGTSGGTGEQYF.

This sequence joins TRBV2 and TRBJ1-2; tentatively, D is TRBD1 (5 bases). From germline, CDR1 is SNHLY and CDR2 FYNNEI. V was shortened by 6 bases and J by 6 bases, with 23 bases between the two germline ends. This CDR3 spans 16 amino acids. The CDR3 coding sequence is TGTGCCAGCAGCGATCGAAACCGGGACCTACAGGATGGCTACACCTTC. The encoded protein is CASSDRNRDLQDGYTF.

The chain has TRBV5-4 and TRBJ2-4; weak D call: TRBD1 (6 bases). Trimming removed 3 bases at V and 6 bases at J, with 13 bases between. CDR1 SGHNT and CDR2 YYREEE come from the germline V gene (reference sequence). The CDR3 covers 14 residues. The CDR3 protein is CASSYSGTPNIQYF. CDR3 DNA: TGTGCCAGCAGCTACTCCGGGACACCAAACATTCAGTACTTC.

The chain employs TRBV19 and TRBJ2-3; D gene ambiguous. This CDR3 comprises 15 residues. Trimming stripped 4 bases from V and 0 bases from J, with 11 bases between. Per the germline V gene, CDR1 is LNHDA and CDR2 is SQIVND (reference sequence). The DNA of the CDR3 is TGTGCCAGTAGTAGGTGGGCAGAAAGCACAGATACGCAGTATTTT. As protein: CASSRWAESTDTQYF.

The chain is built from TRBV10-1 and TRBJ2-1; TRBD2 matches at 12 bases. CDR1 and CDR2 from the germline V gene are WNHNN and SYGVQD (reference sequence). The junction had 2 bases not matched to a gene; V was cut back by 0 bases and J by 2 bases. The CDR3 length is 17 residues. CDR3 sequence: CASSESTSGRTYNEQFF. CDR3 nucleotides: TGCGCCAGCAGTGAGTCGACTAGCGGGAGAACCTACAATGAGCAGTTCTTC.

The V and J genes are TRBV25-1 and TRBJ2-2; D possibly corresponds to TRBD2 (6 bases). Trimming took 4 bases from V and 5 from J, leaving 14 bases between them. From germline, CDR1 is MGHDK and CDR2 SYGVNS. CDR3 length equals 15 residues. The CDR3 reads CASSAGTGGTGELFF. CDR3 DNA sequence: TGTGCCAGCAGTGCCGGGACCGGGGGAACCGGGGAGCTGTTTTTT.

This clone was picked up one time. The chain uses TRBV5-1 and TRBJ2-5, with 11 bases that match TRBD2. The V gene's germline CDR1 is SGHRS and CDR2 YFSETQ. The CDR3 is 15 amino acids. Unmatched junction bases numbered 5, after V lost 5 bases and J lost 2 bases. The CDR3, as DNA: TGCGCCAGCAGATACGGGACTAGCGGTCAAGAGACCCAGTACTTC. Encoded protein: CASRYGTSGQETQYF.

CDR3 sequence reads: CASSPGPNEQFF. In DNA, the CDR3 is TGTGCCAGCTCACCAGGTCCCAATGAGCAGTTCTTC. The chain joins TRBV18 to TRBJ2-1; D is unresolved. Germline lookup yields CDR1 KGHSH and CDR2 LQKENI. The CDR3 runs 12 residues. V was cut by 2 bases and J by 6 bases, with 5 bases left in between.

The chain carries TRBV7-8 and TRBJ2-1; D not resolved. The V and J ends lost 1 base and 10 bases respectively, with 5 bases between them. CDR1 SGHVS and CDR2 FQNEAQ come from the germline V gene. This CDR3 comprises 11 residues. CDR3 protein: CASSLEAEQFF. The CDR3 nucleotides read TGTGCCAGCAGCTTAGAAGCCGAGCAGTTCTTC.

The rearrangement uses TRBV28 and TRBJ1-5; no clear D gene. V was clipped by 8 bases and J by 7 bases, with 21 bases between them. Germline CDR1 reads MDHEN; CDR2 reads SYDVKM. This CDR3 contains 15 residues. CDR3 sequence (DNA): TGTGCCAGCCGCAATCAAGGGTCCAAGAACCAGCCCCAGCATTTT. Translated, it gives CASRNQGSKNQPQHF.